Each of the 25 T cell receptor beta chains below was sequenced from the same sample in a study of blood T cell repertoires in COVID-19. TCRdb's copy holds only in-frame clones and misses some; the assay was immunoSEQ multiplex PCR. The sample has over 250,000 clones, about 83% seen once. Sequencing was done on a sample of peripheral blood. These TCRs come from a woman aged 45 to 65 who had recovered from COVID-19.

The rearrangement uses TRBV18 and TRBJ2-7, with D possibly being TRBD1 (6 bases). This CDR3 has 14 amino acids. Germline V gene lookup returns CDR1 KGHSH and CDR2 LQKENI. V lost 0 bases and J 4 bases, leaving 10 bases between the germline ends. The CDR3 DNA follows: TGTGCCAGCTCACCACCGTCAGGGGCATACGAGCAGTACTTC. Translation: CASSPPSGAYEQYF.

V usage is TRBV3-1 (or the pseudogene TRBV3-2) and J usage is TRBJ1-4; D is undetermined. The V gene lost 5 bases and the J gene lost 0 bases, with 13 bases spanning the gap. The CDR3 is 16 amino acids. CDR1 and CDR2 from the germline V gene are LGHDT and YNNKEL (reference sequence). The CDR3 region has the DNA TGTGCCAGCAGCACCAGACCGGGTGCAACTAATGAAAAACTGTTTTTT. It encodes CASSTRPGATNEKLFF.

The chain uses TRBV14 and TRBJ2-1, with 9 nucleotides matching TRBD2. CDR3 length: 15 residues. CDR1 SGHDN and CDR2 FVKESK come from the germline V gene. V trimming: 1 base; J trimming: 4 bases; junction bases outside the gene matches: 2. CDR3 nucleotides: TGTGCCAGCAGCCAAGGCGGGGGGGCTTACAATGAGCAGTTCTTC. Its protein is CASSQGGGAYNEQFF. The full variable domain, rest sourced from reference TRBV14 and TRBJ2-1, is EAGVTQFPSHSVIEKGQTVTLRCDPISGHDNLYWYRRVMGKEIKFLLHFVKESKQDESGMPNNRFLAERTGGTYSTLKVQPAELEDSGVYFCASSQGGGAYNEQFFGPGTRLTVL.

The chain is built from TRBV12-3 or TRBV12-4 and TRBJ2-7; 8 nucleotides line up with TRBD1. J lost 6 bases, V lost 5 bases, and 0 bases had no gene match. The CDR3 extends over 11 amino acids. The CDR3 bases are TGTGCCAGCAGTGGACAGGGCGAGCAGTACTTC. Protein: CASSGQGEQYF.

CDR3 amino acids: CASTSGQNNEQYF. The DNA for the CDR3 is TGTGCCAGCACGTCAGGACAGAACAACGAGCAGTACTTC. This chain connects TRBV6-5 to TRBJ2-7; tentative D call: TRBD1 (6 bases). The germline V and J ends were trimmed by 7 bases and 5 bases, with 15 bases remaining between them. This CDR3 region has 13 residues. The germline CDR1 and CDR2 sequences are MNHEY and SVGAGI.

The genes are TRBV2 and TRBJ1-2; 7 nucleotides match TRBD1. CDR1 and CDR2 (germline): SNHLY, FYNNEI. Trimming removed 8 bases from V and 8 bases from J; junction bases left unmatched: 14. The CDR3 length is 14 residues. The CDR3 reads CASAPSTGAEGYTF. The CDR3 nucleotides read TGTGCCAGCGCTCCTTCAACAGGGGCGGAAGGCTACACCTTC.

The V and J genes are TRBV5-1 and TRBJ1-4; TRBD1 might be the D (6 bases). Deletions cut 4 bases from V and 7 bases from J, with 11 bases between. The germline CDR1 and CDR2 sequences are SGHRS and YFSETQ. The CDR3 sequence is 13 residues long. CDR3 in DNA: TGCGCCAGCAGCACCGGACAGACTGAAAAACTGTTTTTT. Protein product: CASSTGQTEKLFF.

This clone was counted once. The CDR3 here is CASSLGSTGAITNYGYTF. DNA for the CDR3: TGCGCCAGCAGCTTGGGTTCGACAGGGGCCATTACTAACTATGGCTACACCTTC. The chain recombines TRBV5-1 with TRBJ1-2; 8 bases are a match to TRBD1. Germline lookup yields CDR1 SGHRS and CDR2 YFSETQ. CDR3 length: 18 residues. V shed 0 bases and J 0 bases; nucleotides not matched to a gene: 10.

This clone was recorded once. The CDR3 loop reads CASSPQGLNTGELFF. The DNA for the CDR3 is TGTGCCAGCAGCCCGCAGGGGCTGAACACCGGGGAGCTGTTTTTT. This chain joins TRBV2 and TRBJ2-2, with D possibly being TRBD1 (6 bases). The CDR3 is made up of 15 amino acids. Germline CDR1 and CDR2: SNHLY and FYNNEI. The V end was cut by 6 bases, the J end by 1 base, with 12 bases between.

This clone was counted only a few times. The chain is built from TRBV28 and TRBJ1-2, with a tentative D call TRBD1 (6 bases). The germline V and J ends were trimmed by 5 bases and 6 bases, with 22 bases remaining between them. Germline CDR1 is MDHEN and CDR2 is SYDVKM. The CDR3 consists of 16 residues. The CDR3 loop reads CASSIGSGGNLHGYTF. CDR3 nucleotide sequence: TGTGCCAGCAGTATCGGGAGCGGGGGCAATTTACATGGCTACACCTTC.

The V and J genes are TRBV19 and TRBJ2-7; 8 positions match TRBD1. CDR3 size: 18 residues. V lost 1 base to trimming and J lost 0 bases; unmatched junction nucleotides: 11. Germline assignment: CDR1 LNHDA and CDR2 SQIVND (reference sequence). Here the CDR3 DNA reads TGTGCCAGTAGTATAGCGGGGAGACAGGGGCCAAACTCCTACGAGCAGTACTTC. Translation: CASSIAGRQGPNSYEQYF.

In its sample, this clone ranks as medium-sized. V gene TRBV2 combines with J gene TRBJ2-1, with 12 bases lining up with TRBD2. The CDR3 extends over 15 amino acids. Germline CDR1 is SNHLY and CDR2 is FYNNEI. Trimming took 7 bases from V and 8 from J; bases not matched to a gene: 9. This CDR3 is CASTLLAGGADEQFF. The CDR3 bases are TGTGCCAGCACCCTACTAGCGGGGGGAGCGGATGAGCAGTTCTTC.

The chain employs TRBV2 and TRBJ1-6; 8 positions match TRBD1. CDR1 and CDR2 (germline): SNHLY, FYNNEI. The CDR3 has 14 amino acids. J gave up 9 bases and V 7 bases, and 8 bases lay outside the gene matches. The CDR3 is CASNPTGDRSPLHF. The CDR3 coding sequence is TGTGCCAGCAACCCGACAGGGGATCGTTCACCCCTCCACTTT.

The chain uses TRBV28 and TRBJ1-2, with TRBD1 matching 9 bases. The CDR3 totals 14 residues. Germline V gene lookup returns CDR1 MDHEN and CDR2 SYDVKM. Trimming at V came to 5 bases and at J to 3 bases, leaving 4 bases not matched to a gene. The CDR3 is CASSRTGGDYGYTF. CDR3 nucleotide sequence: TGTGCCAGCAGTCGAACAGGGGGCGACTATGGCTACACCTTC.

The chain links TRBV5-4 to TRBJ2-1; perhaps TRBD2 as D (7 bases). The CDR3 totals 16 residues. Deletions cut 0 bases from V and 1 base from J, with 11 bases between. Germline lookup yields CDR1 SGHNT and CDR2 YYREEE (reference sequence). Here the CDR3 reads CASSLAEGGSYNEQFF. The CDR3 nucleotides read TGTGCCAGCAGCTTGGCCGAGGGGGGGTCCTACAATGAGCAGTTCTTC. The variable domain in full, with the rest retrieved from reference TRBV5-4 and TRBJ2-1, is ETGVTQSPTHLIKTRGQQVTLRCSSQSGHNTVSWYQQALGQGPQFIFQYYREEENGRGNFPPRFSGLQFPNYSSELNVNALELDDSALYLCASSLAEGGSYNEQFFGPGTRLTVL.

This rearrangement joins TRBV6-1 to TRBJ1-3; 7 bases are shared with TRBD1. The germline V gene has CDR1 MNHNS and CDR2 SASEGT. V shed 6 bases and J 0 bases; nucleotides not matched to a gene: 2. CDR3 length: 14 amino acids. The CDR3 region is CASSGTASGNTIYF. The CDR3 DNA reads as TGTGCCAGCAGCGGGACAGCCTCTGGAAACACCATATATTTT.

This chain links TRBV6-2 or TRBV6-3 with TRBJ2-7; 9 positions agree with TRBD1. CDR3 length: 15 amino acids. V was clipped by 2 bases and J by 2 bases; unmatched bases: 4. Germline loops: CDR1 MNHEY, CDR2 SVGEGT. In nucleotides, the CDR3 is TGTGCCAGCAGTTACACGGGACAGGGAGCCTACGAGCAGTACTTC. Translation gives CASSYTGQGAYEQYF.

This clone was recorded only once. The J gene is TRBJ2-1, the V gene TRBV27, with 10 bases matching TRBD2. There are 17 residues in the CDR3. Unmatched junction bases numbered 12, after V lost 6 bases and J lost 4 bases. Germline CDR1 is MNHEY and CDR2 is SMNVEV (reference sequence). This CDR3 reads CASRKGASGSGYNEQFF. In DNA form, the CDR3 reads TGTGCCAGCAGAAAGGGGGCTAGCGGGAGTGGTTACAATGAGCAGTTCTTC.

The chain carries TRBV19 and TRBJ2-1; D gene ambiguous. The CDR3 length is 14 residues. The germline V gene has CDR1 LNHDA and CDR2 SQIVND (reference sequence). With 4 bases removed from V and 0 bases from J, the gap between germline ends came to 7 bases. The CDR3 coding sequence is TGTGCCAGTAGTACCCCCCGCTCCTACAATGAGCAGTTCTTC. This codes for CASSTPRSYNEQFF.

V usage is TRBV29-1 and J usage is TRBJ1-3, with D perhaps TRBD1 (5 bases). The V end lost 7 bases, the J end lost 4 bases, and 11 bases lay between the germline ends. CDR1 is SQVTM and CDR2 is ANQGSEA in the germline V gene. The CDR3 contains 12 residues. The CDR3, as DNA: TGCAGCGCACAGGCGCCCGGAAACACCATATATTTT. This translates into CSAQAPGNTIYF.

The chain has TRBV9 and TRBJ2-2, with TRBD2 matching 8 bases. The trim removed 0 bases at V and 6 bases at J, leaving 7 bases unmatched. Germline V CDR1 and CDR2: SGDLS, YYNGEE. The CDR3 has 16 residues. CDR3 bases: TGTGCCAGCAGCGTAGCCCCGGGAGGGCCCTCCGGGGAGCTGTTTTTT. Translation gives CASSVAPGGPSGELFF.

The V call is TRBV14, the J call TRBJ1-6; TRBD1 is a possible D gene (5 bases). Germline V gene data show CDR1 as SGHDN and CDR2 as FVKESK. Between the trimmed V and J ends, which lost 3 bases and 6 bases, there was a span of 9 bases. The CDR3 has 14 residues. CDR3 DNA: TGTGCCAGCAGCCATGGGGGAGGTAATTCACCCCTCCACTTT. Translating it yields CASSHGGGNSPLHF.

The genes are TRBV9 and TRBJ2-7; a weak D match, TRBD2 (6 bases). Trimming removed 2 bases from V and 2 bases from J, with 11 bases in between. The V gene's germline CDR1 is SGDLS and CDR2 YYNGEE. The CDR3 contains 14 residues. The CDR3 DNA sequence: TGTGCCAGCAGCGTGACGGCGGGAACCTACGAGCAGTACTTC. Protein sequence: CASSVTAGTYEQYF.

The chain employs TRBV7-3 and TRBJ2-1; 7 bases are a match to TRBD2. The trim removed 5 bases at V and 8 bases at J, leaving 12 bases unmatched. The CDR3 sequence is 15 residues long. In germline, CDR1 is SGHTA, CDR2 FQGTGA. CDR3 DNA sequence: TGTGCCAGCAGCCCCTCGGGACTACTAGCCCATGAGCAGTTCTTC. Translated, it gives CASSPSGLLAHEQFF.

The chain employs TRBV7-2 and TRBJ1-5, with D hard to call. V was cut by 2 bases and J by 7 bases, with 9 bases left in between. The CDR3 is 13 amino acids. Germline V gene data show CDR1 as SGHTA and CDR2 as FQGNSA. CDR3: CASSLRREQPQHF. The CDR3 DNA reads TGTGCCAGCAGCTTAAGGAGGGAGCAGCCCCAGCATTTT.